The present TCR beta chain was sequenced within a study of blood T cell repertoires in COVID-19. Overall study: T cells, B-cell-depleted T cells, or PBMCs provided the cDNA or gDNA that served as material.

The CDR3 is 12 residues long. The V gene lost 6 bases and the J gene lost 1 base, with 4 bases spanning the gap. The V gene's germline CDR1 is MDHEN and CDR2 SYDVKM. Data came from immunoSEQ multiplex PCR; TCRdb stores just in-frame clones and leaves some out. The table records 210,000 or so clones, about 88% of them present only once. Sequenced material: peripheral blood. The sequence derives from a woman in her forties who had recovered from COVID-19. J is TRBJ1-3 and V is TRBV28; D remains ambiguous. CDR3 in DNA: TGTGCCAGCAGACTGTCTGGAAACACCATATATTTT. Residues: CASRLSGNTIYF.